These 23 T cell receptor beta chains were sequenced from one sample in a study of PD-1 blockade in classical Hodgkin lymphoma (dated by TCRdb to about 2020). The library was produced with the immunoSEQ multiplex PCR assay. TCRdb retrieved this table from immuneACCESS and kept in-frame rearrangements only. Not all clones are present; in checked studies, unresolved V genes account for under half, and no reason is known for the remainder. This sample has tens of thousands of clones in its table, and 70% to 85% of those were observed once. The top ten hold 35% to 50% of the sample. The time point tag for this specimen amounts to: cycle 2 day 1 (C2D1) of nivolumab. All trial patients had relapsed after autologous stem cell transplantation, with cohorts A, B and C differing in prior brentuximab vedotin exposure. Sequencing was performed on peripheral blood mononuclear cells (PBMCs), taken before the second cycle of nivolumab. The receptor source for this set is a human donor with classical Hodgkin lymphoma.

The genes are TRBV27 and TRBJ1-1, with no clear D. The CDR3 spans 11 residues. V dropped 6 bases and J dropped 6 bases, with 8 bases sitting between them. The V gene's germline CDR1 is MNHEY and CDR2 SMNVEV (reference sequence). In DNA, the CDR3 is TGTGCCAGCAGCCGGGCGGCTGAAGCTTTCTTT. Its translation: CASSRAAEAFF.

The J gene is TRBJ2-5, the V gene TRBV2; either TRBD1 or TRBD2 may fit D (5 bases each). Trimming removed 6 bases from V and 1 base from J, with 9 bases in between. The germline V gene has CDR1 SNHLY and CDR2 FYNNEI. CDR3 length: 13 amino acids. Written as DNA, the CDR3 is TGTGCCAGCAGCTCCGGGACCCAAGAGACCCAGTACTTC. This translates into CASSSGTQETQYF.

The rearrangement joins TRBV5-4 to TRBJ2-7; the D gene could be TRBD1 or TRBD2 (5 bases each). Trimming took 4 bases from V and 4 from J, leaving 30 bases between them. This CDR3 contains 19 residues. Germline CDR1 reads SGHNT; CDR2 reads YYREEE (reference sequence). CDR3 in DNA: TGTGCCAGCAGCCCTCGGACGCAACGGAGGAAGTCCGGGGCGTACGAGCAGTACTTC. Amino acid sequence: CASSPRTQRRKSGAYEQYF.

The CDR3 reads CASSRGPGMGQPQHF. The CDR3 bases are TGTGCCAGCAGTCGAGGACCTGGGATGGGTCAGCCCCAGCATTTT. The rearrangement joins TRBV6-5 to TRBJ1-5; D not certain. The CDR3 is 15 amino acids. Between the trimmed V and J ends, which lost 5 bases and 6 bases, there was a span of 17 bases. From germline, CDR1 is MNHEY and CDR2 SVGAGI.

The J gene is TRBJ1-2, the V gene TRBV19, with 10 bases that match TRBD1. V was pared by 4 bases and J by 0 bases, with 5 bases of the junction left unmatched. The CDR3 is made up of 16 amino acids. Germline CDR1 and CDR2: LNHDA and SQIVND (reference sequence). The CDR3 reads CASSNTGTGANYGYTF. DNA for the CDR3: TGTGCCAGTAGTAACACCGGGACAGGGGCTAACTATGGCTACACCTTC.

The J gene is TRBJ2-7, the V gene TRBV5-4; D uncertain. The CDR3 loop spans 13 amino acids. The germline V gene has CDR1 SGHNT and CDR2 YYREEE (reference sequence). Trimming pared 4 bases from V and 2 bases from J, leaving 10 bases between. CDR3 bases: TGTGCCAGCAGCGGAGACATTACCTACGAGCAGTACTTC. Translation gives CASSGDITYEQYF.

The chain combines TRBV29-1 with TRBJ1-2; 7 bases agree with TRBD1. The CDR3 is made up of 14 amino acids. With 3 bases clipped from V and 7 bases from J, the junction kept 11 bases outside the gene matches. The germline V gene encodes CDR1 SQVTM and CDR2 ANQGSEA. The CDR3 protein is CSVDPTGASPGYTF. The CDR3 DNA is TGCAGCGTTGACCCCACAGGGGCCTCCCCTGGCTACACCTTC. The full variable domain, rest sourced from reference TRBV29-1 and TRBJ1-2, is SAVISQKPSRDICQRGTSLTIQCQVDSQVTMMFWYRQQPGQSLTLIATANQGSEATYESGFVIDKFPISRPNLTFSTLTVSNMSPEDSSIYLCSVDPTGASPGYTFGSGTRLTVV.

The chain combines TRBV6-5 with TRBJ2-2; TRBD2 is a possible D gene (5 bases). CDR3 length: 13 residues. Germline lookup yields CDR1 MNHEY and CDR2 SVGAGI. V dropped 6 bases and J dropped 5 bases, with 10 bases sitting between them. CDR3 coding DNA: TGTGCCAGCAGCATCGGGGTAACCGGGGAGCTGTTTTTT. It yields the protein CASSIGVTGELFF.

The rearrangement joins TRBV29-1 to TRBJ2-5, with unresolved D. CDR1 is SQVTM and CDR2 is ANQGSEA in the germline V gene. This CDR3 is built from 11 residues. Trimming stripped 3 bases from V and 3 bases from J, with 5 bases between. CDR3 sequence (DNA): TGCAGCGTTGATGGGGAAGAGACCCAGTACTTC. Protein: CSVDGEETQYF. Looking up the rest from reference TRBV29-1 and TRBJ2-5 gives the full variable domain: SAVISQKPSRDICQRGTSLTIQCQVDSQVTMMFWYRQQPGQSLTLIATANQGSEATYESGFVIDKFPISRPNLTFSTLTVSNMSPEDSSIYLCSVDGEETQYFGPGTRLLVL.

The V gene is TRBV18, the J gene TRBJ1-1; the match to TRBD1 covers 11 bases. J was trimmed by 1 base and V by 4 bases; bases with no gene match: 2. This CDR3 has 15 residues. CDR1 KGHSH and CDR2 LQKENI come from the germline V gene. The CDR3 here is CASSQGQGENTEAFF. The CDR3 region has the DNA TGTGCCAGCTCACAGGGACAGGGGGAGAACACTGAAGCTTTCTTT.

The chain is built from TRBV11-3 and TRBJ2-7, with D possibly TRBD2 on 5 matching bases. CDR3 size: 15 residues. Germline V lookup: CDR1 SGHNT, CDR2 YENEEA. V lost 2 bases to trimming and J lost 0 bases, with 11 bases between them. CDR3 nucleotide sequence: TGTGCCAGCAGCTTAAACGGACTTCACTCCTACGAGCAGTACTTC. Translated: CASSLNGLHSYEQYF.

This chain uses TRBV5-6 with TRBJ1-5; 7 nucleotides align to TRBD1. Germline CDR1 SGHDT, CDR2 YYEEEE. This CDR3 has 17 residues. V lost 0 bases, J lost 4 bases, and 10 bases stayed unmatched. CDR3 DNA sequence: TGTGCCAGCAGCTTGGCCATATCGGGACAGCCAAATCAGCCCCAGCATTTT. It encodes CASSLAISGQPNQPQHF.

This clone was seen once. The chain carries TRBV6-5 and TRBJ2-1; TRBD2 is a possible D gene (5 bases). Trimming shortened V by 2 bases and J by 7 bases, and 12 bases separated the two germline ends. Looked up from germline, CDR1 is MNHEY and CDR2 is SVGAGI. CDR3 size: 14 residues. The CDR3 DNA reads TGTGCCAGCAGTTACCGGGGTCCAGATAATGAGCAGTTCTTC. It is translated as CASSYRGPDNEQFF.

V is TRBV19 and J is TRBJ1-2, with TRBD1 matching over 7 bases. The V gene end was trimmed by 3 bases and the J gene end by 2 bases; junction bases not matched to a gene: 6. The germline gives CDR1 LNHDA, CDR2 SQIVND (reference sequence). This CDR3 has 15 residues. In nucleotides, the CDR3 is TGTGCCAGTAGTATCCAACGGACAGGCAACTATGGCTACACCTTC. This codes for CASSIQRTGNYGYTF. Filled out from reference TRBV19 and TRBJ1-2, the complete variable domain reads DGGITQSPKYLFRKEGQNVTLSCEQNLNHDAMYWYRQDPGQGLRLIYYSQIVNDFQKGDIAEGYSVSREKKESFPLTVTSAQKNPTAFYLCASSIQRTGNYGYTFGSGTRLTVV.

The chain has TRBV15 and TRBJ1-5, with TRBD1 matching 9 bases. This CDR3 is 16 amino acids long. Trimming removed 5 bases from V and 6 bases from J; junction bases left unmatched: 11. Germline V lookup: CDR1 LNHNV, CDR2 YYDKDF (reference sequence). CDR3 region: CATSDITGGAGQPQHF. As DNA, the CDR3 is TGTGCCACCAGCGACATAACAGGGGGCGCGGGTCAGCCCCAGCATTTT.

The chain combines TRBV7-9 with TRBJ1-2; D remains unclear. The CDR3 runs to 12 residues. CDR1 is SEHNR, CDR2 FQNEAQ, per germline (reference sequence). Trimming removed 6 bases at V and 4 bases at J, with 9 bases between. CDR3 amino acids: CASRRDVYGYTF. CDR3 in DNA: TGTGCCAGCAGGCGAGACGTCTATGGCTACACCTTC.

The rearrangement joins TRBV7-8 to TRBJ2-7; D unresolved. The CDR3 is 14 amino acids. CDR1 SGHVS and CDR2 FQNEAQ come from the germline V gene. Trimming removed 1 base from V and 5 bases from J, with 12 bases in between. The CDR3 DNA follows: TGTGCCAGCAGCTTAGAGGACGGCCTGGACGAGCAGTACTTC. The encoded protein is CASSLEDGLDEQYF.

The rearrangement joins TRBV6-5 to TRBJ2-7; TRBD2 agrees at 8 bases. CDR1 is MNHEY, CDR2 SVGAGI, per germline. The CDR3 extends over 14 amino acids. The J segment lost 7 bases and the V segment lost 2 bases, leaving 7 bases of the junction unmatched. CDR3: CASSYEAGVHEQYF. The CDR3 nucleotides are TGTGCCAGCAGTTACGAAGCGGGGGTACATGAGCAGTACTTC.

The chain recombines TRBV5-6 with TRBJ1-1; TRBD1 agrees at 9 bases. V shed 2 bases and J 3 bases; nucleotides not matched to a gene: 5. CDR1 is SGHDT, CDR2 YYEEEE, per germline. This CDR3 comprises 15 residues. The CDR3 DNA reads as TGTGCCAGCAGCTTCGCGGGACAGGGAGACACTGAAGCTTTCTTT. It specifies CASSFAGQGDTEAFF.

The chain combines TRBV19 with TRBJ2-5; the match to TRBD2 covers 9 bases. The CDR3 has 16 residues. Germline assignment: CDR1 LNHDA and CDR2 SQIVND (reference sequence). Losses at the gene ends were 1 base for V and 2 bases for J; bases not matched to a gene: 5. In DNA form, the CDR3 reads TGTGCCAGTAGTATAGTTTTAGCGGGAGAACAAGAGACCCAGTACTTC. It encodes CASSIVLAGEQETQYF.

This chain joins TRBV27 and TRBJ2-1; TRBD2 aligns across 7 bases. There are 14 residues in the CDR3. Germline V gives CDR1 MNHEY, CDR2 SMNVEV (reference sequence). V dropped 5 bases and J dropped 7; count of bases not matched to a gene: 8. The CDR3 sequence is CASSVLAEGNEQFF. As DNA, the CDR3 is TGTGCCAGCAGTGTCCTAGCGGAGGGGAATGAGCAGTTCTTC.

A few counts support this clone. The chain employs TRBV2 and TRBJ1-2; possible D gene TRBD1, 5 bases. The germline V gene has CDR1 SNHLY and CDR2 FYNNEI. The CDR3 extends over 13 amino acids. Trimming cost V 10 bases and J 4 bases, with 16 bases left between them. Here the CDR3 DNA reads TGTGCCACCGGGACGTACACCGTCTATGGCTACACCTTC. It translates to CATGTYTVYGYTF.

The chain joins TRBV10-1 to TRBJ2-5, with 9 bases aligning to TRBD2. The CDR3 runs to 14 residues. Germline CDR1 is WNHNN and CDR2 is SYGVQD (reference sequence). Trimming cost V 6 bases and J 2 bases; bases outside gene matches: 4. The CDR3 region is CASRASGVQETQYF. In DNA form, the CDR3 reads TGCGCCAGCAGGGCTAGCGGGGTACAAGAGACCCAGTACTTC.